The 30 T cell receptor beta chains reported below all come from one sample, sequenced in a study of PD-1 blockade in mismatch repair-deficient tumors. This table comes from immunoSEQ multiplex PCR, and its TCRdb copy is limited to in-frame clones, with some not included. The sample lists 8,500 to 9,500 clones; about 85% were seen once. Material: PBMCs, obtained 46 weeks after starting pembrolizumab. These receptors were taken from an adult with mismatch repair-deficient cancer.

The rearrangement uses TRBV7-2 and TRBJ1-6; 9 nucleotides align to TRBD1. V was pared by 0 bases and J by 10 bases, with 10 bases of the junction left unmatched. The CDR3 totals 17 residues. Germline assignment: CDR1 SGHTA and CDR2 FQGNSA. CDR3 nucleotides: TGTGCCAGCAGCTTAGCCGGGACAGGGACGGGGTCCTCACCCCTCCACTTT. This encodes CASSLAGTGTGSSPLHF.

The chain joins TRBV6-4 to TRBJ2-3, with 8 bases identical to TRBD2. This CDR3 contains 15 residues. Looked up from germline, CDR1 is MRHNA and CDR2 is SNTAGT. Unmatched junction bases numbered 2, after V lost 3 bases and J lost 0 bases. DNA for the CDR3: TGTGCCAGCAGTGAGGCTAGCGGGAGCACAGATACGCAGTATTTT. Protein sequence: CASSEASGSTDTQYF.

The chain combines TRBV27 with TRBJ1-2; D uncertain. Per the germline V gene, CDR1 is MNHEY and CDR2 is SMNVEV (reference sequence). This CDR3 contains 13 residues. The V and J ends lost 3 bases and 1 base respectively, with 6 bases between them. The CDR3 loop reads CASSFSRNYGYTF. The CDR3 DNA is TGTGCCAGCAGTTTTTCGCGTAACTATGGCTACACCTTC.

In its sample, this clone was seen a few times. The rearrangement links TRBV10-3 to TRBJ2-7, with D perhaps matching TRBD2 (7 bases). The CDR3 loop spans 11 amino acids. The germline V gene has CDR1 ENHRY and CDR2 SYGVKD. Trimming stripped 5 bases from V and 6 bases from J, with 8 bases between. The CDR3 bases are TGTGCCATCAGTAGGGGGGGCGAGCAGTACTTC. It yields the protein CAISRGGEQYF.

V usage is TRBV4-2 and J usage is TRBJ2-7; TRBD2 is a possible D gene (5 bases). In germline, CDR1 is LGHNA, CDR2 YNFKEQ. The CDR3 length is 15 residues. The germline V and J ends were trimmed by 0 bases and 5 bases, with 14 bases remaining between them. CDR3 residues: CASSQDLLGLNEQYF. In DNA, the CDR3 is TGTGCCAGCAGCCAAGATCTACTAGGCTTGAACGAGCAGTACTTC.

The chain's CDR3 is CAWSAGAGGQRPQHF. The CDR3 DNA reads TGTGCCTGGAGCGCCGGGGCGGGGGGCCAGCGGCCCCAGCATTTT. This chain links TRBV30 with TRBJ1-5; perhaps TRBD1 as D (6 bases). The CDR3 loop spans 15 amino acids. Trimming took off 3 bases at V and 9 bases at J, with 21 bases between the two ends. CDR1 GTSNPN and CDR2 SVGIG come from the germline V gene (reference sequence).

The chain couples TRBV5-1 to TRBJ2-1; tentative D call: TRBD2 (5 bases). The CDR3 totals 15 residues. Germline CDR1 is SGHRS and CDR2 is YFSETQ. V lost 2 bases to trimming and J lost 4 bases, with 13 bases between them. The CDR3 reads CASSLLGPEYNEQFF. The CDR3 coding sequence is TGCGCCAGCAGCTTACTAGGGCCGGAATACAATGAGCAGTTCTTC.

The chain joins TRBV19 to TRBJ2-6; D unclear. This CDR3 is 15 amino acids long. The germline V gene has CDR1 LNHDA and CDR2 SQIVND (reference sequence). Trimming removed 1 base from V and 4 bases from J, with 8 bases in between. In DNA, the CDR3 is TGTGCCAGTAGTATAGTGACGACAGGGGCCAACGTCCTGACTTTC. It translates to CASSIVTTGANVLTF.

The gene calls are TRBV11-2 and TRBJ2-1, with 13 bases that match TRBD2. The germline CDR1 and CDR2 sequences are SGHAT and FQNNGV. V shed 5 bases and J 9 bases; nucleotides not matched to a gene: 10. The CDR3 is made up of 16 amino acids. The CDR3 bases are TGTGCCAGCAGCCCAGGGACTAGCGGGATATCGGGTGAGCAGTTCTTC. This sequence encodes CASSPGTSGISGEQFF.

This sequence joins TRBV19 and TRBJ2-1; TRBD1 matches 7 bases. V gave up 10 bases and J gave up 4 bases; unmatched junction bases: 10. CDR1 is LNHDA and CDR2 is SQIVND in the germline V gene (reference sequence). The CDR3 runs 14 residues. The CDR3: CATHEGAKYNEQFF. DNA of the CDR3: TGTGCCACACATGAGGGGGCGAAGTACAATGAGCAGTTCTTC.

The rearrangement joins TRBV4-2 to TRBJ1-5; TRBD1 aligns across 9 bases. This CDR3 spans 16 amino acids. Germline assignment: CDR1 LGHNA and CDR2 YNFKEQ. Unmatched junction bases numbered 6, after V lost 0 bases and J lost 6 bases. CDR3 nucleotide sequence: TGTGCCAGCAGCCAAGATTTGACAGGGGGAGGTCAGCCCCAGCATTTT. Amino acids: CASSQDLTGGGQPQHF.

The chain has TRBV9 and TRBJ2-5, with TRBD2 matching 13 bases. This CDR3 has 18 amino acids. After removal of 0 bases from V and 2 bases from J, the junction contained 7 bases not matched to a gene. Germline-derived CDR1 and CDR2 are SGDLS and YYNGEE. This CDR3 reads CASSVVGTSGIGQETQYF. As DNA, the CDR3 is TGTGCCAGCAGCGTAGTTGGGACTAGCGGGATAGGACAAGAGACCCAGTACTTC.

The chain uses TRBV5-1 and TRBJ1-2; possibly TRBD1 for D (6 bases). The CDR3 length is 14 residues. The germline V and J ends were trimmed by 4 bases and 6 bases, with 16 bases remaining between them. CDR1 is SGHRS and CDR2 is YFSETQ in the germline V gene. As DNA, the CDR3 is TGCGCCAGCAGCCCAGGTTGGGGGCGGGATGGCTACACCTTC. Its protein is CASSPGWGRDGYTF. The whole variable domain, filled in from reference TRBV5-1 and TRBJ1-2, reads KAGVTQTPRYLIKTRGQQVTLSCSPISGHRSVSWYQQTPGQGLQFLFEYFSETQRNKGNFPGRFSGRQFSNSRSEMNVSTLELGDSALYLCASSPGWGRDGYTFGSGTRLTVV.

A few counts support this clone. The V call is TRBV7-9, the J call TRBJ2-7; D is unresolved. Germline lookup yields CDR1 SEHNR and CDR2 FQNEAQ (reference sequence). Trimming shortened V by 4 bases and J by 2 bases, and 12 bases separated the two germline ends. CDR3 length: 14 amino acids. The CDR3 DNA reads as TGTGCCAGCAGCTCCACCTCTCGGGCCTACGAGCAGTACTTC. It yields the protein CASSSTSRAYEQYF.

The chain joins TRBV30 to TRBJ2-4, with D possibly matching TRBD1 (5 bases). This CDR3 is built from 12 residues. Trimming cost V 1 base and J 7 bases, with 8 bases left between them. The germline CDR1 and CDR2 sequences are GTSNPN and SVGIG (reference sequence). The CDR3 region has the DNA TGTGCCTGGAGTGGGGGCGGTAACATTCAGTACTTC. It is translated as CAWSGGGNIQYF. Variable domain in full (rest from reference TRBV30 and TRBJ2-4): SQTIHQWPATLVQPVGSPLSLECTVEGTSNPNLYWYRQAAGRGLQLLFYSVGIGQISSEVPQNLSASRPQDRQFILSSKKLLLSDSGFYLCAWSGGGNIQYFGAGTRLSVL.

This rearrangement joins TRBV19 to TRBJ2-1; 9 bases agree with TRBD2. The germline V gene has CDR1 LNHDA and CDR2 SQIVND (reference sequence). The CDR3 contains 12 residues. V lost 10 bases and J lost 16; bases outside the gene matches: 14. CDR3 nucleotides: TGTGCCATACAAGGCGCGGGAGGGCCACCCTTCTTC. Translating gives CAIQGAGGPPFF.

The genes are TRBV5-4 and TRBJ2-3, with D perhaps TRBD2 (5 bases). V was shortened by 0 bases and J by 3 bases, with 14 bases between the two germline ends. The CDR3 runs to 16 residues. Germline lookup yields CDR1 SGHNT and CDR2 YYREEE (reference sequence). The CDR3 sequence: CASSLAALAETDTQYF. The CDR3 region has the DNA TGTGCCAGCAGCTTGGCGGCCCTAGCCGAGACAGATACGCAGTATTTT. Drawing the rest from reference TRBV5-4 and TRBJ2-3, the complete variable domain is ETGVTQSPTHLIKTRGQQVTLRCSSQSGHNTVSWYQQALGQGPQFIFQYYREEENGRGNFPPRFSGLQFPNYSSELNVNALELDDSALYLCASSLAALAETDTQYFGPGTRLTVL.

The J gene is TRBJ2-1, the V gene TRBV9, with 7 bases lining up with TRBD1. CDR1 and CDR2 from the germline V gene are SGDLS and YYNGEE. The CDR3 contains 16 residues. Trimming took 3 bases from V and 6 from J; bases not matched to a gene: 12. DNA of the CDR3: TGTGCCAGCAGCGCTACCCCCGGGACAGTATTCAATGAGCAGTTCTTC. Translated, it gives CASSATPGTVFNEQFF.

This chain joins TRBV6-5 and TRBJ2-5; no firm D call. The V end lost 6 bases, the J end lost 2 bases, and 10 bases lay between the germline ends. The CDR3 consists of 13 residues. The germline V gene has CDR1 MNHEY and CDR2 SVGAGI. The CDR3 spells CASSNDNQETQYF. The DNA of the CDR3 is TGTGCCAGCAGCAACGACAATCAAGAGACCCAGTACTTC.

The rearrangement uses TRBV27 and TRBJ2-7; no definite D call. CDR3 length: 14 amino acids. V lost 3 bases to trimming and J lost 0 bases, with 9 bases between them. CDR1 is MNHEY and CDR2 is SMNVEV in the germline V gene (reference sequence). The CDR3 DNA reads as TGTGCCAGCAGTTTTTTGGTTAGCTCCTACGAGCAGTACTTC. Translated: CASSFLVSSYEQYF.

This clone appeared a single time. The V and J genes are TRBV7-7 and TRBJ2-1; TRBD2 aligns across 8 bases. CDR1 is SSHAT and CDR2 is FNYEAQ in the germline V gene (reference sequence). This CDR3 region has 16 residues. Trimming took 5 bases from V and 8 from J; bases not matched to a gene: 14. CDR3: CASSPTSTSGTDEQFF. In nucleotides, the CDR3 is TGTGCCAGCAGCCCCACCAGTACTAGCGGTACGGATGAGCAGTTCTTC.

This chain links TRBV4-1 with TRBJ1-4; weak D call: TRBD1 (6 bases). This CDR3 is 15 amino acids long. Trimming left V 4 bases short and J 2 bases short, with 11 bases between. Germline V gives CDR1 MGHRA, CDR2 YSYEKL. CDR3 amino acids: CASSRTGLTNEKLFF. For the CDR3, the DNA is TGCGCCAGCAGCCGTACAGGGTTGACTAATGAAAAACTGTTTTTT.

The gene calls are TRBV28 and TRBJ2-3, with a weak D call TRBD1 (6 bases). Germline loops: CDR1 MDHEN, CDR2 SYDVKM. The CDR3 covers 14 residues. Trimming removed 4 bases from V and 0 bases from J, with 8 bases in between. CDR3 in amino acids: CASSSDSSTDTQYF. In DNA form, the CDR3 reads TGTGCCAGCAGTTCGGACAGCAGCACAGATACGCAGTATTTT.

The rearrangement links TRBV29-1 to TRBJ1-2, with no clear D. The CDR3 totals 13 residues. Trimming removed 4 bases at V and 4 bases at J, with 13 bases between. Germline V CDR1 and CDR2: SQVTM, ANQGSEA. CDR3 DNA: TGCAGCGTTGTGAGCGGGGTGAGCTATGGCTACACCTTC. Its protein is CSVVSGVSYGYTF.

The chain employs TRBV6-1 and TRBJ2-7; D is possibly TRBD2 (6 bases). V gave up 6 bases and J gave up 3 bases, with 12 bases separating them. The germline V gene has CDR1 MNHNS and CDR2 SASEGT. This CDR3 region has 13 residues. The CDR3 DNA follows: TGTGCCAGCAGCGCGGGACGGAACTACGAGCAGTACTTC. Translating it yields CASSAGRNYEQYF.

The chain links TRBV5-6 to TRBJ1-5; perhaps TRBD1 as D (6 bases). V was pared by 0 bases and J by 1 base, with 14 bases between. The length of the CDR3 is 17 residues. Germline V gene lookup returns CDR1 SGHDT and CDR2 YYEEEE. The CDR3 is CASSLAGRGGSNQPQHF. CDR3 DNA sequence: TGTGCCAGCAGCTTGGCAGGCAGGGGCGGGAGCAATCAGCCCCAGCATTTT.

This chain's CDR3 is CASSWGGTDNQPQHF. CDR3 in DNA: TGCGCCAGCAGCTGGGGGGGGACTGATAATCAGCCCCAGCATTTT. The chain employs TRBV5-1 and TRBJ1-5, with a weak D call TRBD1 (5 bases). From germline, CDR1 is SGHRS and CDR2 YFSETQ. The CDR3 loop spans 15 amino acids. The V end lost 3 bases, the J end lost 4 bases, and 14 bases lay between the germline ends.

V and J are TRBV7-3 and TRBJ2-5, with a possible D match to TRBD1 (6 bases). CDR1 is SGHTA, CDR2 FQGTGA, per germline. The CDR3 covers 16 residues. With 4 bases removed from V and 7 bases from J, the gap between germline ends came to 22 bases. The CDR3 is CASSSGMGAKRGTQYF. In DNA form, the CDR3 reads TGTGCCAGCAGCTCCGGGATGGGGGCCAAAAGGGGGACCCAGTACTTC.

The chain combines TRBV10-1 with TRBJ2-1, with TRBD2 matching 8 bases. The CDR3 covers 15 residues. Trimming removed 0 bases from V and 9 bases from J; junction bases left unmatched: 7. Germline values: CDR1 WNHNN, CDR2 SYGVQD (reference sequence). In nucleotides, the CDR3 is TGCGCCAGCAGTGAGTCCGATAGCGGGAAATCTGAGCAGTTCTTC. Its translation: CASSESDSGKSEQFF.

This clone was detected only a few times. The chain has TRBV11-3 and TRBJ1-6; 11 positions agree with TRBD1. The CDR3 consists of 15 residues. V was clipped by 8 bases and J by 4 bases; unmatched bases: 4. Germline CDR1 and CDR2: SGHNT and YENEEA. This CDR3 reads CASGQGAGYNSPLHF. In DNA form, the CDR3 reads TGTGCCAGCGGACAGGGGGCCGGTTATAATTCACCCCTCCACTTT. The complete variable domain, with remaining parts taken from reference TRBV11-3 and TRBJ1-6, reads EAGVVQSPRYKIIEKKQPVAFWCNPISGHNTLYWYLQNLGQGPELLIRYENEEAVDDSQLPKDRFSAERLKGVDSTLKIQPAELGDSAVYLCASGQGAGYNSPLHFGNGTRLTVT.